The clone carrying this T cell receptor (beta chain) turned up a few times. The antigen is unknown. This sample was taken from a study of blood T cells in healthy people across ages. Whole-study findings and limits: A strong correlation was seen between TCR beta diversity and naive T cell percentage. Across the age range, TCR beta diversity per million T cells fell in a roughly linear way.

With V trimmed by 0 bases and J by 6 bases, 5 bases remained unmatched. This CDR3 comprises 14 residues. CDR1 and CDR2 from the germline V gene are DFQATT and SNEGSKA (reference sequence). Each donor supplied ten milliliters of peripheral blood. The authors ran a second PCR of 7 to 11 cycles using a sample-barcoded 5' primer and a J-beta primer mix. TCRdb analysed the 5' RACE reads with MiXCR anew, one entry per CDR3 protein. The repertoire has around 870,000 distinct CDR3 sequences, about 30% of them found once; the top ten carry roughly a sixth. Input material: blood. The chain joins TRBV20-1 to TRBJ1-2; 9 bases match TRBD1. This clonotype was obtained from a woman of 80 years or more in good health. The CDR3 protein is CSARETGGKDGYTF. The CDR3 nucleotides are TGCAGTGCTAGAGAGACAGGGGGGAAGGATGGCTACACCTTC.